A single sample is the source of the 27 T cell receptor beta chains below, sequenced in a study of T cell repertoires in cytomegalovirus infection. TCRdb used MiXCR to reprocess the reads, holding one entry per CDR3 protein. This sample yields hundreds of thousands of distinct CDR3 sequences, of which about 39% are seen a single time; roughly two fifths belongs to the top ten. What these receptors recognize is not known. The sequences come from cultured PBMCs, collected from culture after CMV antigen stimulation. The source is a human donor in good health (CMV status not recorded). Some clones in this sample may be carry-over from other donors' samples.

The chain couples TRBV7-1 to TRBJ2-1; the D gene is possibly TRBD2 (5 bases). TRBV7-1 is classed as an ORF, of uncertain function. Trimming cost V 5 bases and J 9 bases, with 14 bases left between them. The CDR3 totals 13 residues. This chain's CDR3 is CASSHDPAGEQFF. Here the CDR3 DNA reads TGTGCCAGCAGCCACGACCCGGCGGGTGAGCAGTTCTTC.

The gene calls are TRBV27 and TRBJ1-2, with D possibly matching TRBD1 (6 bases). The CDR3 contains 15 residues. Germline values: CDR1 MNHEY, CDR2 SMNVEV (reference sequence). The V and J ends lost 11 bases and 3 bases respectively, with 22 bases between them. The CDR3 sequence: CAGTKEFAIDYGYTF. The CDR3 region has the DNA TGTGCCGGGACAAAAGAATTCGCTATTGACTATGGCTACACCTTC.

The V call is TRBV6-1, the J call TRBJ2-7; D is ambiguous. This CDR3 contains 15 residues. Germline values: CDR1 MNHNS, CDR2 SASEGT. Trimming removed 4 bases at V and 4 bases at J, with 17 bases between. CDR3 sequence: CASSAPLLNGYEQYF. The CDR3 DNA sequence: TGTGCCAGCAGTGCGCCCTTATTGAACGGTTACGAGCAGTACTTC.

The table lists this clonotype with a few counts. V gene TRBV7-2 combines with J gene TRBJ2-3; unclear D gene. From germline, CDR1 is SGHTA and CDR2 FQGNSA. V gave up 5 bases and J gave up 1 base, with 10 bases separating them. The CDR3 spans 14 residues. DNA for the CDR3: TGTGCCAGCAGCCCCCCTGGGGGCACAGATACGCAGTATTTT. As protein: CASSPPGGTDTQYF.

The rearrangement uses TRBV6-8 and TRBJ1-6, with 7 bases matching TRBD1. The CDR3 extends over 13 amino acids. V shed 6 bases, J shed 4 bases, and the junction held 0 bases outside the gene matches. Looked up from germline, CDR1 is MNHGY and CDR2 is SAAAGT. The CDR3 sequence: CASRGQYNSPLHF. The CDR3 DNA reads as TGTGCCAGCAGGGGACAGTATAATTCACCCCTCCACTTT.

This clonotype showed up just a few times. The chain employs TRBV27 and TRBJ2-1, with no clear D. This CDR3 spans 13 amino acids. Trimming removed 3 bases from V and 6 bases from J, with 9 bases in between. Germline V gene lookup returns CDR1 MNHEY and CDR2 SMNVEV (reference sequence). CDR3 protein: CASSLSPVNEQFF. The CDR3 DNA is TGTGCCAGCAGTTTGAGTCCCGTCAATGAGCAGTTCTTC.

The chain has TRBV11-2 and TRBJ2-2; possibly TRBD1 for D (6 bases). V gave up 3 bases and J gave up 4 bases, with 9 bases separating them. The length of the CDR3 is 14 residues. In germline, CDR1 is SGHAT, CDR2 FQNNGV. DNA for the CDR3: TGTGCCAGCAGCTTTTCAGGGGCCACCGGGGAGCTGTTTTTT. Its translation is CASSFSGATGELFF.

The CDR3 here is CASSPLPGRGDTQYF. DNA of the CDR3: TGTGCCAGCAGCCCCCTGCCAGGGAGAGGAGATACGCAGTATTTT. The chain employs TRBV7-9 and TRBJ2-3, with D perhaps TRBD1 or TRBD2 (5 bases each). The ends were cut back, 5 bases at V and 5 bases at J, with 17 bases in the middle. The CDR3 sequence is 15 residues long. Germline CDR1 reads SEHNR; CDR2 reads FQNEAQ (reference sequence).

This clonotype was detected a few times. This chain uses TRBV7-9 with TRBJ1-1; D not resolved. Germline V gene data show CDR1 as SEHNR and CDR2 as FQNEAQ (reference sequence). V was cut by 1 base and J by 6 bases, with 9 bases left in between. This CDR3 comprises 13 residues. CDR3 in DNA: TGTGCCAGCAGCTTAGATAGGAGGGCTGAAGCTTTCTTT. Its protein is CASSLDRRAEAFF.

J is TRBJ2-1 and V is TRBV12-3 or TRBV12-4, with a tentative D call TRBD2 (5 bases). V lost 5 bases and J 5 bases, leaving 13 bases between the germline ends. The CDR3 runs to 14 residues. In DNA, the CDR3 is TGTGCCAGCAGTACTAGTGAAATCGACAATGAGCAGTTCTTC. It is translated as CASSTSEIDNEQFF.

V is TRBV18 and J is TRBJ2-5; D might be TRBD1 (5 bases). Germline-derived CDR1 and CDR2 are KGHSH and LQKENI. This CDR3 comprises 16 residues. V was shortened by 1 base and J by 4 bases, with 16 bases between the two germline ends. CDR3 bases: TGTGCCAGCTCACCACGTCGAACAGGCCTAGGAGAGACCCAGTACTTC. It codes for CASSPRRTGLGETQYF.

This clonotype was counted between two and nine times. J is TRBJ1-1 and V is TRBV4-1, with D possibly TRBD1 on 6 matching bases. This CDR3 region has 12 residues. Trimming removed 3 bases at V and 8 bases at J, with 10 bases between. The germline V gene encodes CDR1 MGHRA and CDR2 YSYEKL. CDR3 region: CASSQVGAEAFF. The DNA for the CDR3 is TGCGCCAGCAGCCAGGTGGGGGCGGAAGCTTTCTTT.

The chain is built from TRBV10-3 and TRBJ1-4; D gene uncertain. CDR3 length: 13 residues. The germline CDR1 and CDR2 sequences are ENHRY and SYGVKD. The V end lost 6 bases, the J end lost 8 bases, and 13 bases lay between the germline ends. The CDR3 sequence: CAIREQPREKLFF. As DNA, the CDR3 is TGTGCCATCAGGGAGCAGCCCAGGGAAAAACTGTTTTTT.

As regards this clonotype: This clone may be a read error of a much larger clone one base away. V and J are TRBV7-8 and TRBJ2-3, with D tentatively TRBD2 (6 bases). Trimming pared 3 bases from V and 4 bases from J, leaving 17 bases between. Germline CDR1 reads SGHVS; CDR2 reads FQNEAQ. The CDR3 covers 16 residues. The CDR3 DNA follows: TGTGCCAGCAGCTTGAGCAGCGGACCTAGCGCAGATACGCAGTATTTT. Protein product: CASSLSSGPSADTQYF. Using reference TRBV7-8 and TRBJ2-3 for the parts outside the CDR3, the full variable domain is GAGVSQSPRYKVAKRGQDVALRCDPISGHVSLFWYQQALGQGPEFLTYFQNEAQLDKSGLPSDRFFAERPEGSVSTLKIQRTQQEDSAVYLCASSLSSGPSADTQYFGPGTRLTVL.

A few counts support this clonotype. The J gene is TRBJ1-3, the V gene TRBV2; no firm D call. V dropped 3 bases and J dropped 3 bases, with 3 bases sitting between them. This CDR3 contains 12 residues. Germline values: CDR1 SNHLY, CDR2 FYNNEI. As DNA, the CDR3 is TGTGCCAGCAGTGAGGTTGGAAACACCATATATTTT. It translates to CASSEVGNTIYF.

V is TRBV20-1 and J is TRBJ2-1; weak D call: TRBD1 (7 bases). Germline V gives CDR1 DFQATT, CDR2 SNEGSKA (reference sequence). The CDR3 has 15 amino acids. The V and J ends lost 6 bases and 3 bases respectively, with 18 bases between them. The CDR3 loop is CSARGAGLNYNEQFF. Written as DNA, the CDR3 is TGCAGTGCCAGGGGGGCGGGATTAAACTACAATGAGCAGTTCTTC.

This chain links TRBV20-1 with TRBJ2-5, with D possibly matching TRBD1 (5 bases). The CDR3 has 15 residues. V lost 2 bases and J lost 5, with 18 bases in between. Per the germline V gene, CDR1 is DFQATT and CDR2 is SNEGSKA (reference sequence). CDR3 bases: TGCAGTGCTAGACGATGGGGCAGGGTCGTCGAGACCCAGTACTTC. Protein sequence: CSARRWGRVVETQYF.

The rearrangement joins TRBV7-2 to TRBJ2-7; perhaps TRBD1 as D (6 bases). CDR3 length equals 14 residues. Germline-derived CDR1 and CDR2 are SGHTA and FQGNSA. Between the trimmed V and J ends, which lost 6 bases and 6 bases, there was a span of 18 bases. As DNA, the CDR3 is TGTGCCAGCAGTCCCTACGAGATAGGGGGCGAGCAGTACTTC. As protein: CASSPYEIGGEQYF.

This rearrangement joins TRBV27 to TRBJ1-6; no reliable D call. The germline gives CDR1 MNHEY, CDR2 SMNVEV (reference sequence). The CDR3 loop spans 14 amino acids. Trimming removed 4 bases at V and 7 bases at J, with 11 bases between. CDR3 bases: TGTGCCAGCAGTTACGAGTCTGAGAATTCACCCCTCCACTTT. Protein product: CASSYESENSPLHF.

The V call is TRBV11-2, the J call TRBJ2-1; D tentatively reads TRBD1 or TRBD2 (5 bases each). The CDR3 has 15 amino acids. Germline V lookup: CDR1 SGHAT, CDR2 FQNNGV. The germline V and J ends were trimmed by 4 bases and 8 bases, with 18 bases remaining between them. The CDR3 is CASSSTGGATYEQFF. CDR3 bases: TGTGCCAGCAGCTCCACTGGGGGTGCTACATATGAGCAGTTCTTC.

CDR3 in amino acids: CASSLEGYTQYF. In DNA form, the CDR3 reads TGTGCCAGCAGCTTAGAGGGATACACCCAGTACTTC. The V and J genes are TRBV7-8 and TRBJ2-5; D call uncertain. Germline V gene lookup returns CDR1 SGHVS and CDR2 FQNEAQ. This CDR3 has 12 amino acids. V was pared by 1 base and J by 8 bases, with 8 bases between.

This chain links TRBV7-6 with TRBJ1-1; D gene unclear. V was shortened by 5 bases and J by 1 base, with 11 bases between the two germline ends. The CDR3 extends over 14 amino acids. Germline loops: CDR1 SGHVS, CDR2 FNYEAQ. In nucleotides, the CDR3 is TGTGCCAGCAGCCCCGACCCGGGGAACACTGAAGCTTTCTTT. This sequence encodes CASSPDPGNTEAFF.

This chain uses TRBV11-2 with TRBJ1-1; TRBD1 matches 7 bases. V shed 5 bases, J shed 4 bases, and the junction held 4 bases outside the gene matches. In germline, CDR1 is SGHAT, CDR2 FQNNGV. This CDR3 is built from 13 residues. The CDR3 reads CASSKGGSTEAFF. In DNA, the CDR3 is TGTGCCAGCAGCAAAGGGGGCTCCACTGAAGCTTTCTTT. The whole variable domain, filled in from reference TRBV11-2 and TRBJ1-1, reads EAGVAQSPRYKIIEKRQSVAFWCNPISGHATLYWYQQILGQGPKLLIQFQNNGVVDDSQLPKDRFSAERLKGVDSTLKIQPAKLEDSAVYLCASSKGGSTEAFFGQGTRLTVV.

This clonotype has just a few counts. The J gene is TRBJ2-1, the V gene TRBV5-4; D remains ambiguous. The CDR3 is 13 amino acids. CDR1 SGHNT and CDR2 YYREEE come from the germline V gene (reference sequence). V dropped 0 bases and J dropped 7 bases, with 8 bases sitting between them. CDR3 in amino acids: CASSLDRPNEQFF. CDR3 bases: TGTGCCAGCAGCTTGGACCGGCCGAATGAGCAGTTCTTC.

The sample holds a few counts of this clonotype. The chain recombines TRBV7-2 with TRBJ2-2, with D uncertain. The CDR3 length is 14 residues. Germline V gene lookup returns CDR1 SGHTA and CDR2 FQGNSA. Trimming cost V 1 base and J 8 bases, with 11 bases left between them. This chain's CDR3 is CASSLVRAEGELFF. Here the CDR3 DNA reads TGTGCCAGCAGCTTAGTCCGAGCCGAAGGGGAGCTGTTTTTT.

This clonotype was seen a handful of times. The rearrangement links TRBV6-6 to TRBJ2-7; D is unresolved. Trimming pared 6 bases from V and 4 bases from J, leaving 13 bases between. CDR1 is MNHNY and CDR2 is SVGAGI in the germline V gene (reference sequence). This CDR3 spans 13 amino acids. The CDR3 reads CASSPPSPYEQYF. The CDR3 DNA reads TGTGCCAGCAGCCCCCCATCCCCGTACGAGCAGTACTTC.

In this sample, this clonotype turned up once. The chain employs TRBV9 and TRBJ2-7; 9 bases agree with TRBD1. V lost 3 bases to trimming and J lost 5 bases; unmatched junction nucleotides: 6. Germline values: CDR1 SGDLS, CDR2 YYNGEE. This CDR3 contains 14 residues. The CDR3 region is CASSARDRAHEQYF. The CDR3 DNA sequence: TGTGCCAGCAGCGCCCGGGACAGGGCCCACGAGCAGTACTTC.